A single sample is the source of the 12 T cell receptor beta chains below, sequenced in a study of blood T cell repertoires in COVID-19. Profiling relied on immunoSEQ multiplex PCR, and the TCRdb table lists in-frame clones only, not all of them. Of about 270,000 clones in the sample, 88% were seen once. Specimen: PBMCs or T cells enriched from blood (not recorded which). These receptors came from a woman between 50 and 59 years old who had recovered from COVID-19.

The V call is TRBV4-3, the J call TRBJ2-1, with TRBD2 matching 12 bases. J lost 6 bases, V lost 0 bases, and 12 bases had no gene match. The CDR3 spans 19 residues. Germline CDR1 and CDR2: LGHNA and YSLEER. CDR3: CASSQDASGRAGLSNEQFF. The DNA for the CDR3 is TGCGCCAGCAGCCAAGATGCTAGCGGGAGGGCCGGGTTAAGCAATGAGCAGTTCTTC.

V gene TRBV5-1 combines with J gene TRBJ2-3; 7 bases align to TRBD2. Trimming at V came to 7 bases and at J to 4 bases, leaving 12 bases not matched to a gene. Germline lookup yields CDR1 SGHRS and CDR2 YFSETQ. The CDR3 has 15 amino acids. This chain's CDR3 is CASQGGRRFADTQYF. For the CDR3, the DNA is TGCGCCAGCCAGGGAGGGAGGCGTTTCGCAGATACGCAGTATTTT.

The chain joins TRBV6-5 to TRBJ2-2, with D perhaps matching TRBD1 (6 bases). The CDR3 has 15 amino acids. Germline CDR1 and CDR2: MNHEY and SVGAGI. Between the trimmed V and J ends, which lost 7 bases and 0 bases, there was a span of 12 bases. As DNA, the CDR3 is TGTGCCAGCATTCAAGGACAGACGAACACCGGGGAGCTGTTTTTT. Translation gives CASIQGQTNTGELFF.

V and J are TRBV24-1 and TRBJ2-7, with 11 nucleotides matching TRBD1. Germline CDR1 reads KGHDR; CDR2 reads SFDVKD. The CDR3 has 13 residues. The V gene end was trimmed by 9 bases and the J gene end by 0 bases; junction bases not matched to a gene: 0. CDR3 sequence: CATGTGGSYEQYF. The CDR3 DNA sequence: TGTGCCACCGGGACAGGGGGCTCCTACGAGCAGTACTTC.

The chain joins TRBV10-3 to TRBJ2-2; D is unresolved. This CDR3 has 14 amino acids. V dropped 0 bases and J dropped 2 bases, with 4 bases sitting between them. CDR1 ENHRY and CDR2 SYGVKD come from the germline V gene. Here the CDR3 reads CAISESYNTGELFF. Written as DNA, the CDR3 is TGTGCCATCAGTGAGTCGTATAACACCGGGGAGCTGTTTTTT.

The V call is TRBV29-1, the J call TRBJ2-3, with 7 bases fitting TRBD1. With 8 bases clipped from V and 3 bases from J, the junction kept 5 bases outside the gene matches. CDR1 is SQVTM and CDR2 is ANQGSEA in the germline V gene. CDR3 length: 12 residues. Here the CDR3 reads CSTKGATDTQYF. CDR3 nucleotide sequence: TGCAGCACAAAGGGGGCTACAGATACGCAGTATTTT.

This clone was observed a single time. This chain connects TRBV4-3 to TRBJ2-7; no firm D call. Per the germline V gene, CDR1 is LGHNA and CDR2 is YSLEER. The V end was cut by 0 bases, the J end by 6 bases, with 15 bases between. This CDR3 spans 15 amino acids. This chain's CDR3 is CASSQDRGLYREQYF. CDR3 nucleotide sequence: TGCGCCAGCAGCCAAGATCGTGGGCTTTACCGCGAGCAGTACTTC.

CDR3 sequence (DNA): TGTGCCAGCAGTTACGAGTTGGCGGACAATGAGCAGTTCTTC. Translation gives CASSYELADNEQFF. The J gene is TRBJ2-1, the V gene TRBV6-6; no clear D. The CDR3 loop spans 14 amino acids. CDR1 is MNHNY, CDR2 SVGAGI, per germline (reference sequence). V lost 2 bases to trimming and J lost 5 bases, with 10 bases between them.

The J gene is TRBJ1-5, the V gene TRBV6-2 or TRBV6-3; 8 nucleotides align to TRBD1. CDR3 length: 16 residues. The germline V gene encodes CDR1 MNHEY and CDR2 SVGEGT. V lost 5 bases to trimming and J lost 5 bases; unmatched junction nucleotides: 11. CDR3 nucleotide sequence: TGTGCCAGCAGTCACGGGTACAGGGGGAACGATCAGCCCCAGCATTTT. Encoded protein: CASSHGYRGNDQPQHF.

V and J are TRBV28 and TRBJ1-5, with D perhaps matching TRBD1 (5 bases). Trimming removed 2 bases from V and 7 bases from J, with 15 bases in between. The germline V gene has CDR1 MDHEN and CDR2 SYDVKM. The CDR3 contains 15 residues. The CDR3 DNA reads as TGTGCCAGCAGTTTAGGGGGAGGGAGGGCGCAGCCCCAGCATTTT. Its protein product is CASSLGGGRAQPQHF.

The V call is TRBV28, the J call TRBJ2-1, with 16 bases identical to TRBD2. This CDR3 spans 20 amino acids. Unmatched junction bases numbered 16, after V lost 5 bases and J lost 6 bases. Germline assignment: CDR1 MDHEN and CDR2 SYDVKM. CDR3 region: CASSLNPGLAGGHTVNEQFF. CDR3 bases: TGTGCCAGCAGTCTAAATCCGGGACTAGCGGGAGGGCACACCGTCAATGAGCAGTTCTTC. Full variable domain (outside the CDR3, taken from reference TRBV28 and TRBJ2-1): DVKVTQSSRYLVKRTGEKVFLECVQDMDHENMFWYRQDPGLGLRLIYFSYDVKMKEKGDIPEGYSVSREKKERFSLILESASTNQTSMYLCASSLNPGLAGGHTVNEQFFGPGTRLTVL.

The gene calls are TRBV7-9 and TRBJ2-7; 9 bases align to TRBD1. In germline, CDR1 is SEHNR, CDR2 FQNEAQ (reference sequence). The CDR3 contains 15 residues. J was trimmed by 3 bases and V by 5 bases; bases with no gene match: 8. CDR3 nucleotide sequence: TGTGCCAGCAGCGCCCGGGACAGGGTGGACTACGAGCAGTACTTC. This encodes CASSARDRVDYEQYF.